This T cell receptor (beta chain) is from a study of OX40 agonist ivuxolimab in advanced cancers. In the study overall: Patients were dosed with the agonistic anti-OX40 (CD134) antibody ivuxolimab.

Generated by immunoSEQ multiplex PCR, the TCRdb table keeps only in-frame clones and is missing some. The table records some 85,000 clones, around 87% of them present only once. Study-wide results and caveats: The average count of expanded clones was higher among CD8+ T cells than among CD4+. Researchers did not establish what antigens the expanded peripheral T cells target. With doses of 0.1 to 3.0 mg/kg, CD4+ and CD8+ blood T cells had undergone clonal expansion by week 6.

For this clone: Its target is unknown.

The clonotype originates from an adult with an advanced solid tumor such as melanoma, head and neck, liver or kidney cancer. Sample: CD4+ or CD8+ T cells sorted from blood, taken in a trial of the OX40 agonist ivuxolimab.

The CDR3 sequence is CASSLQRVNTEAFF. The CDR3 DNA follows: TGTGCCAGCAGTTTACAGAGGGTGAACACTGAAGCTTTCTTT. The chain combines TRBV27 with TRBJ1-1, with D unclear. The ends were cut back, 2 bases at V and 0 bases at J, with 7 bases in the middle. The CDR3 contains 14 residues. CDR1 is MNHEY, CDR2 SMNVEV, per germline (reference sequence).